This TCR beta chain was documented in a study of shared clonotypes between healthy human individuals. It was CD45RO-negative cells, positively selected for CCR7, that made up naive CD8 cells, with terminally differentiated effector memory CD45RA+ cells excluded. Between the trimmed V and J ends, which lost 5 bases and 5 bases, there was a span of 15 bases. The CDR3 has 14 residues. Germline CDR1 is MNHEY and CDR2 is SMNVEV (reference sequence). Assay used: immunoSEQ multiplex PCR; TCRdb lists only in-frame clones, some missing. The sample includes about 2 million clones, about 95% of them seen just once.

The specimen was naive CD8+ T cells sorted from blood. This clonotype was obtained from a young man in good health. The gene calls are TRBV27 and TRBJ1-1; D is uncertain. The DNA of the CDR3 is TGTGCCAGCAGTCCCCTAGGGTCAAAAACTGAAGCTTTCTTT. This sequence encodes CASSPLGSKTEAFF.